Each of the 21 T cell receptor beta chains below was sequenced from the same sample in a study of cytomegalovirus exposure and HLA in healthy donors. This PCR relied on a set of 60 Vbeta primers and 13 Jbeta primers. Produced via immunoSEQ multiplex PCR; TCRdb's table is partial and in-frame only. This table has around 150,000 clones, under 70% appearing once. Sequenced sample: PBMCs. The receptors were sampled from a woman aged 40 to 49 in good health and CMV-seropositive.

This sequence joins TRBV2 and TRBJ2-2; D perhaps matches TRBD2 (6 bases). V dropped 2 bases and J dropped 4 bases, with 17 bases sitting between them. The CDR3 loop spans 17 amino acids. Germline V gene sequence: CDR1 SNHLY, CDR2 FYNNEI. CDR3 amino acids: CASSEPGAGMGTGELFF. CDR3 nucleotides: TGTGCCAGCAGTGAACCCGGGGCGGGAATGGGCACCGGGGAGCTGTTTTTT. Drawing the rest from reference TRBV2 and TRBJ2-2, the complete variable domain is EPEVTQTPSHQVTQMGQEVILRCVPISNHLYFYWYRQILGQKVEFLVSFYNNEISEKSEIFDDQFSVERPDGSNFTLKIRSTKLEDSAMYFCASSEPGAGMGTGELFFGEGSRLTVL.

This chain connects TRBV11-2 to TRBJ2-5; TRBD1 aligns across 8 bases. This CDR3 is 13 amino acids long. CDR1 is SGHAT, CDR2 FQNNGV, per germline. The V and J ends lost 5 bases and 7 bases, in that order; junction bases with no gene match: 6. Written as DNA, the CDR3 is TGTGCCAGCAGCCCAGGGACAGGCGGGACCCAGTACTTC. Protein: CASSPGTGGTQYF.

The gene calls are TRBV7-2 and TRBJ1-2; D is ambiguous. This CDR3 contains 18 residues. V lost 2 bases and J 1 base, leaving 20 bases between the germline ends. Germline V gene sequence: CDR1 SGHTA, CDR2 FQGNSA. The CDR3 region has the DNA TGTGCCAGCAGCTTAATCCCCCGACACGAATCCTTTAACTATGGCTACACCTTC. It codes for CASSLIPRHESFNYGYTF.

CDR3 sequence: CAWSRSTDYGYTF. CDR3 bases: TGTGCCTGGAGTAGGTCTACAGATTATGGCTACACCTTC. This chain uses TRBV30 with TRBJ1-2; the D is unclear. Germline lookup yields CDR1 GTSNPN and CDR2 SVGIG (reference sequence). The CDR3 is made up of 13 amino acids. V lost 2 bases and J lost 5, with 12 bases in between.

The CDR3 DNA follows: TGCGCCAGCAGCCAAGCATCGTCACAGGGGAAACCTTTCTTT. It translates to CASSQASSQGKPFF. The chain links TRBV4-1 to TRBJ1-1; TRBD1 aligns across 7 bases. Germline V gene sequence: CDR1 MGHRA, CDR2 YSYEKL. CDR3 length: 14 residues. V was pared by 1 base and J by 12 bases, with 11 bases of the junction left unmatched.

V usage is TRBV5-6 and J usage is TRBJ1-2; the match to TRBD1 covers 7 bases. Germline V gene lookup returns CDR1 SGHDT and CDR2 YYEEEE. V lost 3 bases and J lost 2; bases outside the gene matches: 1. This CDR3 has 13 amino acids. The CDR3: CASSSQGNYGYTF. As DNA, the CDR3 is TGTGCCAGCAGCTCACAGGGGAACTATGGCTACACCTTC. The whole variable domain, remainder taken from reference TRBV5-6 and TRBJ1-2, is DAGVTQSPTHLIKTRGQQVTLRCSPKSGHDTVSWYQQALGQGPQFIFQYYEEEERQRGNFPDRFSGHQFPNYSSELNVNALLLGDSALYLCASSSQGNYGYTFGSGTRLTVV.

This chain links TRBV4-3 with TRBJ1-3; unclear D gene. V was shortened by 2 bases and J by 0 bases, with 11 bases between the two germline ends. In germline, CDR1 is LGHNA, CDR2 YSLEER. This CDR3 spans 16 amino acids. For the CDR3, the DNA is TGCGCCAGCAGCCAACGTAGCGAGAGCTCTGGAAACACCATATATTTT. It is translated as CASSQRSESSGNTIYF.

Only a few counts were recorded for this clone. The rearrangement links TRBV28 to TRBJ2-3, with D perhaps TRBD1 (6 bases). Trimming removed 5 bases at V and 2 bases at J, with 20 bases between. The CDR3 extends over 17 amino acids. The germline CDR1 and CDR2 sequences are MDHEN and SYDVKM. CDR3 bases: TGTGCCAGCAGTCCTCCGACAGGAAAGTCCACCACAGATACGCAGTATTTT. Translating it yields CASSPPTGKSTTDTQYF.

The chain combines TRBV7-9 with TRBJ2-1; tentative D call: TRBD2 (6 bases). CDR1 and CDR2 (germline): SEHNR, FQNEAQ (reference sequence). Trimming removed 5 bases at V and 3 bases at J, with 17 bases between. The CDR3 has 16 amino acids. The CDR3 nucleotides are TGTGCCAGCAGCCCCCCGGGCTCTAGCGTCTACAATGAGCAGTTCTTC. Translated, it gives CASSPPGSSVYNEQFF.

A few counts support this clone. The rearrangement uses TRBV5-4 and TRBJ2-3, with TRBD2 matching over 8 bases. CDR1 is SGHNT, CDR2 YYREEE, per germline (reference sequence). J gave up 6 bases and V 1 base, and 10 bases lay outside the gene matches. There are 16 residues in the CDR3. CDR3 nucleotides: TGTGCCAGCAGCTTGAGCGGGAGAGGAGAGTTCGATACGCAGTATTTT. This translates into CASSLSGRGEFDTQYF.

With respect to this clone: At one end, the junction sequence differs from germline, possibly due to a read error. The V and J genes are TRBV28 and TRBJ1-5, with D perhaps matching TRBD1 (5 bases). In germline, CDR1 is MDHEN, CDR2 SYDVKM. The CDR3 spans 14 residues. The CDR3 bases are TGTGCCAGCAGTTTATTGCCCCGGGGGTGGCCCCAGAATTTT. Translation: CASSLLPRGWPQNF.

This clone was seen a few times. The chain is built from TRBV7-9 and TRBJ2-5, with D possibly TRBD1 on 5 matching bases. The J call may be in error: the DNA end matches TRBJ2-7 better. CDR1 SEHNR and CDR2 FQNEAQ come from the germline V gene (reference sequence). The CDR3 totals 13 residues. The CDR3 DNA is TGTGCCAGCAGCTTAGGGACACACTACGAGCAGTACTTC. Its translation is CASSLGTHYEQYF.

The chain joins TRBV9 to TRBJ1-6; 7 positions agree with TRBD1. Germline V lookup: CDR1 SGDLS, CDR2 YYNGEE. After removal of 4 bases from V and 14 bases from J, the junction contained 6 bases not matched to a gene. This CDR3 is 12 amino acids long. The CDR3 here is CASSPTGSTLHF. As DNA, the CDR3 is TGTGCCAGCAGCCCGACAGGGAGTACCCTCCACTTT. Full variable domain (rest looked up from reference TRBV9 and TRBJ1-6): DSGVTQTPKHLITATGQRVTLRCSPRSGDLSVYWYQQSLDQGLQFLIQYYNGEERAKGNILERFSAQQFPDLHSELNLSSLELGDSALYFCASSPTGSTLHFGNGTRLTVT.

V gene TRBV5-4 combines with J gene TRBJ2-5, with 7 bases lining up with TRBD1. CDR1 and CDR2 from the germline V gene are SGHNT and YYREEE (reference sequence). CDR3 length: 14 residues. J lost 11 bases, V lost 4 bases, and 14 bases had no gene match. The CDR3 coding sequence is TGTGCCAGCAGCAGCCCCGGGACAGAAGGTGAGCAGTACTTC. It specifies CASSSPGTEGEQYF.

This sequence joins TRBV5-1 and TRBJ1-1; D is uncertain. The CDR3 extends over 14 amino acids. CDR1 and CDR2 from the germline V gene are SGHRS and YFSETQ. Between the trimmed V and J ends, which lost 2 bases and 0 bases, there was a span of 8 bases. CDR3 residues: CASSLELMNTEAFF. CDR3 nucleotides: TGCGCCAGCAGCTTAGAACTCATGAACACTGAAGCTTTCTTT.

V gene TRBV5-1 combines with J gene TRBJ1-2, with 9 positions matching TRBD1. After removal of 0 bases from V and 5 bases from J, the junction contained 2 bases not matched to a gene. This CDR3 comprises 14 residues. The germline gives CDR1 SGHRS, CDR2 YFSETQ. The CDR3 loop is CASSLGGTGYGYTF. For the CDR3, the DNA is TGCGCCAGCAGCTTGGGCGGGACAGGGTATGGCTACACCTTC.

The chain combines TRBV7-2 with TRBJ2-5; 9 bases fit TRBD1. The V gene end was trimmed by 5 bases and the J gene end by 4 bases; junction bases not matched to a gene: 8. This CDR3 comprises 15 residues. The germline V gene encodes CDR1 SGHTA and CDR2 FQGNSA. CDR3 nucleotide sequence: TGTGCCAGCAGCCCCGCGGGACAGGGTGTAGAGACCCAGTACTTC. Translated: CASSPAGQGVETQYF.

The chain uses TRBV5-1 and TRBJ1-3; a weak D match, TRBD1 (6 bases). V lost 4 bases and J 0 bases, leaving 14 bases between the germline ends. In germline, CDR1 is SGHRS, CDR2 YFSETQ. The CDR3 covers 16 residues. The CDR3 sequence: CASSQRQALSGNTIYF. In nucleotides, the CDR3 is TGCGCCAGCAGCCAGAGACAGGCCCTCTCTGGAAACACCATATATTTT.

The CDR3 DNA reads as TGTGCCAGCAGCTCGGGACTAGATGGTAATGAGCAGTTCTTC. Its translation: CASSSGLDGNEQFF. The rearrangement joins TRBV7-2 to TRBJ2-1, with 8 positions matching TRBD2. Unmatched junction bases numbered 6, after V lost 4 bases and J lost 7 bases. The CDR3 is made up of 14 amino acids. Germline V lookup: CDR1 SGHTA, CDR2 FQGNSA.

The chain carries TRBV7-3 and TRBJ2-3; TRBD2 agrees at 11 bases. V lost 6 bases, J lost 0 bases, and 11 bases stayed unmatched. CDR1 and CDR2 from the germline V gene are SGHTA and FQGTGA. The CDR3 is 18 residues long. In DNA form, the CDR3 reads TGTGCCAGCAGGTCCACTAGCGGGAGAGTTACTAGCACAGATACGCAGTATTTT. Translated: CASRSTSGRVTSTDTQYF.

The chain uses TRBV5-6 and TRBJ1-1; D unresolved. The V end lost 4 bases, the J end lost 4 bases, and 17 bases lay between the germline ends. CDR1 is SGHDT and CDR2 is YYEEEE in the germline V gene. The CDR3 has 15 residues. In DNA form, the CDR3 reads TGTGCCAGCAGCCTTACAACGACCACGGGCACTGAAGCTTTCTTT. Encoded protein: CASSLTTTTGTEAFF.